The 9 T cell receptor beta chains below come from one sample, sequenced in a study of graft-versus-host responses after intestinal transplantation. For these receptors, no antigen is known. Clones were sequenced by immunoSEQ multiplex PCR, and TCRdb holds only the in-frame ones, with some missing. The table records about 50,000 clones, 85% to 95% of them present only once. The sample was unstimulated CD4+ T cells sorted from spleen or lymph node cells, taken before transplant. These receptors came from a human donor who was the organ donor for an intestinal transplant.

V usage is TRBV6-5 and J usage is TRBJ2-7; 7 nucleotides line up with TRBD1. Looked up from germline, CDR1 is MNHEY and CDR2 is SVGAGI. The CDR3 is 15 amino acids. The ends lost 0 bases at V and 5 bases at J; junction bases unmatched: 7. The CDR3 protein is CASSYSARGRDEQYF. The CDR3 coding sequence is TGTGCCAGCAGTTACTCAGCTAGGGGGCGCGACGAGCAGTACTTC.

The chain carries TRBV29-1 and TRBJ1-2; 11 positions match TRBD1. There are 15 residues in the CDR3. Germline CDR1 SQVTM, CDR2 ANQGSEA. J gave up 1 base and V 4 bases, and 5 bases lay outside the gene matches. The CDR3 sequence: CSVGRGTGGNYGYTF. The CDR3, as DNA: TGCAGCGTTGGAAGGGGGACAGGGGGTAACTATGGCTACACCTTC.

The V call is TRBV4-2, the J call TRBJ2-2; possibly TRBD2 for D (5 bases). The CDR3 has 13 residues. V was clipped by 3 bases and J by 4 bases, with 6 bases between them. Germline V lookup: CDR1 LGHNA, CDR2 YNFKEQ. DNA for the CDR3: TGTGCCAGCAGCCATCTAGCCACCGGGGAGCTGTTTTTT. This translates into CASSHLATGELFF.

This chain uses TRBV30 with TRBJ2-7; D is uncertain. Germline V gene data show CDR1 as GTSNPN and CDR2 as SVGIG (reference sequence). The V and J ends lost 0 bases and 6 bases respectively, with 12 bases between them. The CDR3 runs 13 residues. Here the CDR3 DNA reads TGTGCCTGGAGTGTATCGTTCGGGCTCGAGCAGTACTTC. Translating gives CAWSVSFGLEQYF.

The genes are TRBV28 and TRBJ2-4, with TRBD2 matching 8 bases. V gave up 10 bases and J gave up 7 bases; unmatched junction bases: 6. This CDR3 is 12 amino acids long. Germline V gives CDR1 MDHEN, CDR2 SYDVKM. This CDR3 is CATREGRNIQYF. The CDR3 bases are TGTGCCACCCGGGAGGGCCGTAACATTCAGTACTTC. Drawing the rest from reference TRBV28 and TRBJ2-4, the complete variable domain is DVKVTQSSRYLVKRTGEKVFLECVQDMDHENMFWYRQDPGLGLRLIYFSYDVKMKEKGDIPEGYSVSREKKERFSLILESASTNQTSMYLCATREGRNIQYFGAGTRLSVL.

This chain uses TRBV4-2 with TRBJ2-7; D is unclear. Germline V gives CDR1 LGHNA, CDR2 YNFKEQ. This CDR3 comprises 13 residues. Trimming cost V 4 bases and J 0 bases, with 7 bases left between them. The DNA of the CDR3 is TGTGCCAGCAGCCTGACCGACTCCTACGAGCAGTACTTC. Residues: CASSLTDSYEQYF.

The chain combines TRBV9 with TRBJ2-5; a weak D match, TRBD1 (6 bases). CDR3 length: 14 amino acids. Between the trimmed V and J ends, which lost 0 bases and 3 bases, there was a span of 9 bases. Germline CDR1 and CDR2: SGDLS and YYNGEE. CDR3 in amino acids: CASSVGSGEETQYF. CDR3 nucleotide sequence: TGTGCCAGCAGCGTAGGGTCAGGGGAAGAGACCCAGTACTTC.

In DNA form, the CDR3 reads TGTGCCAGCAGCGTAGCGGGACATAGTGGTGAGCAGTTCTTC. Translation: CASSVAGHSGEQFF. The J gene is TRBJ2-1, the V gene TRBV9; weak D call: TRBD1 (6 bases). Trimming left V 0 bases short and J 9 bases short, with 13 bases between. This CDR3 comprises 14 residues. CDR1 and CDR2 (germline): SGDLS, YYNGEE.

The chain combines TRBV9 with TRBJ2-1; possible D gene TRBD1, 5 bases. Germline V gives CDR1 SGDLS, CDR2 YYNGEE. This CDR3 spans 15 amino acids. Trimming pared 1 base from V and 2 bases from J, leaving 10 bases between. The CDR3 region is CASSVLQGPYNEQFF. CDR3 bases: TGTGCCAGCAGCGTATTGCAGGGCCCCTACAATGAGCAGTTCTTC.